This T cell receptor beta chain was identified in a study of cytomegalovirus exposure and HLA in healthy donors. Findings and limits, study-wide: Common viral pathogens seemed, in a later analysis, to connect with several of the most significant clusters. Donors were assumed by presence/absence analyses to have roughly uniform sequencing depth. DRB1 had the most TCR associations and HLA-C the fewest, a later analysis found, with rates varying by HLA locus. Among the sequence variants, a highly shared cluster was likely an artifact of sequencing.

The V gene lost 0 bases and the J gene lost 4 bases, with 10 bases spanning the gap. The CDR3 runs to 14 residues. From germline, CDR1 is MNHNY and CDR2 SVGAGI (reference sequence). The primer mix had 60 Vbeta and 13 Jbeta primers. Clones were sequenced by immunoSEQ multiplex PCR, and TCRdb holds only the in-frame ones, with some missing. Of about 130,000 clones in the sample, about 70% were seen once. Concerning this clone itself: Its antigen is still unknown.

This sequence originates from an older woman in good health and CMV-seropositive. The chain has TRBV6-6 and TRBJ2-7; D ambiguous. The material sequenced was PBMCs. The CDR3 sequence: CASSYSRQAYEQYF. DNA of the CDR3: TGTGCCAGCAGTTACTCGCGACAAGCTTACGAGCAGTACTTC.